This TCR beta chain emerged from a study of shared clonotypes between healthy human individuals. Overall study findings and caveats: Naive CD4 clonotypes overlapped across a handful of donors at around 5%. Few donors limited the genetic and exposure-history diversity represented.

V was trimmed by 0 bases and J by 6 bases, leaving 14 bases between them. Germline CDR1 is PRHDT and CDR2 is FYEKMQ (reference sequence). The CDR3 length is 15 residues. Repertoires were generated with immunoSEQ multiplex PCR, while TCRdb's copy carries only in-frame clones and drops some. The top ten hold approximately 0.44% of the sample, which has approximately 1,500,000 clones, nearly 99% seen once. Concerning this clone: Its cognate antigen is unknown.

J is TRBJ1-1 and V is TRBV13; D not resolved. Sequenced sample: naive CD4+ T cells sorted from blood. Documented subset: CD45RA+ positively selected. The source of this sequence is a man aged 30 to 39 in good health. The CDR3 nucleotides read TGTGCCAGCAGCTTAGGCCCGGGTCGAAACGCTGAAGCTTTCTTT. Translation: CASSLGPGRNAEAFF.